One T cell receptor (beta chain) is described in this entry. Repertoires were generated with immunoSEQ multiplex PCR, while TCRdb's copy carries only in-frame clones and drops some. The table has some 150,000 clones, 90% to 95% seen once. This specimen comes from a study of control samples from healthy donors and cancer patients. The CDR3 is made up of 14 amino acids. The germline CDR1 and CDR2 sequences are SGDLS and YYNGEE. V lost 4 bases to trimming and J lost 1 base, with 9 bases between them. Sample: blood. This sequence was found in a man in his forties or fifties in good health. This chain links TRBV9 with TRBJ1-5; D is ambiguous. CDR3 amino acids: CASSRGVSNQPQHF. DNA of the CDR3: TGTGCCAGCAGCCGCGGGGTGAGCAATCAGCCCCAGCATTTT. Complete variable domain (other parts from reference TRBV9 and TRBJ1-5): DSGVTQTPKHLITATGQRVTLRCSPRSGDLSVYWYQQSLDQGLQFLIQYYNGEERAKGNILERFSAQQFPDLHSELNLSSLELGDSALYFCASSRGVSNQPQHFGDGTRLSIL.